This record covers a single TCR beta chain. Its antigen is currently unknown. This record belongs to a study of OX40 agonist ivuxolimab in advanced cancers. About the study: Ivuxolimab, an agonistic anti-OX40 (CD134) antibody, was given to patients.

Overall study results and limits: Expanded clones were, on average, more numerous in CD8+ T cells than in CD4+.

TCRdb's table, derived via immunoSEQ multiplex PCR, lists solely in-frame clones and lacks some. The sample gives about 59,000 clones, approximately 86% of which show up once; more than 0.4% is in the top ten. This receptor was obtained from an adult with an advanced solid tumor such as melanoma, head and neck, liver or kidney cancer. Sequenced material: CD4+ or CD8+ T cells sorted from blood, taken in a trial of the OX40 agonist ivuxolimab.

CDR3 DNA sequence: TGTGCCAGCAGTCCACGACAGGGATGGGGAAACACCATATATTTT. Its translation: CASSPRQGWGNTIYF. This chain uses TRBV6-5 with TRBJ1-3; 7 bases agree with TRBD1. The CDR3 is made up of 15 amino acids. V shed 5 bases, J shed 4 bases, and the junction held 8 bases outside the gene matches. Germline loops: CDR1 MNHEY, CDR2 SVGAGI.